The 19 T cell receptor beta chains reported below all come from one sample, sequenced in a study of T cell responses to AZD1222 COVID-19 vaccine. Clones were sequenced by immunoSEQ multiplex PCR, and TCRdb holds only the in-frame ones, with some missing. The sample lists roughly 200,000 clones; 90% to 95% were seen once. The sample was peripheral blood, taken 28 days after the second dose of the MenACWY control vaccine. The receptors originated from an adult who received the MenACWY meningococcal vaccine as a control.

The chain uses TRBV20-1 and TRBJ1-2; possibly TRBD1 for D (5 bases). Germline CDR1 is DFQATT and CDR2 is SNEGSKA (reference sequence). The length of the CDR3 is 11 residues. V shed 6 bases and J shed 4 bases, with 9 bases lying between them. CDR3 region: CSAYGGYGYTF. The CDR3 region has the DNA TGCAGTGCCTACGGGGGCTATGGCTACACCTTC.

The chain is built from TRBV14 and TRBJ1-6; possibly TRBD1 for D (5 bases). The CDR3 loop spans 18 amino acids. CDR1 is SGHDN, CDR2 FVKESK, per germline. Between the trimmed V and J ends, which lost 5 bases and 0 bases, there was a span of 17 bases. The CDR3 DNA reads TGTGCCAGCAGCAAAAATACAGGAGAGAGCTCCTATAATTCACCCCTCCACTTT. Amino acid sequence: CASSKNTGESSYNSPLHF.

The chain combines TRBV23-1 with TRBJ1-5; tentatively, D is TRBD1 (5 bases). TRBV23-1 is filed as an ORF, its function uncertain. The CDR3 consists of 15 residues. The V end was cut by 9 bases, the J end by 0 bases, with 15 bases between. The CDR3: CARSGALYSNQPQHF. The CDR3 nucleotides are TGCGCCAGAAGTGGGGCATTGTATAGCAATCAGCCCCAGCATTTT.

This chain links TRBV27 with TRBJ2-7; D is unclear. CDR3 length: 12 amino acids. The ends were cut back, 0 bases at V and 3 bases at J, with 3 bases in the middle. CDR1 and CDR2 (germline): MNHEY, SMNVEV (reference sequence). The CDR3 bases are TGTGCCAGCAGTTTATCCCTCTACGAGCAGTACTTC. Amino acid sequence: CASSLSLYEQYF.

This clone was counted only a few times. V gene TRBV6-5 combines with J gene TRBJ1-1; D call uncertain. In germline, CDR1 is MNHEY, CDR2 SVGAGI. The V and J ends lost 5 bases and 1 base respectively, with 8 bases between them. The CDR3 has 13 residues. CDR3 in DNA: TGTGCCAGCAGTCCGATGCGGAACACTGAAGCTTTCTTT. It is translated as CASSPMRNTEAFF.

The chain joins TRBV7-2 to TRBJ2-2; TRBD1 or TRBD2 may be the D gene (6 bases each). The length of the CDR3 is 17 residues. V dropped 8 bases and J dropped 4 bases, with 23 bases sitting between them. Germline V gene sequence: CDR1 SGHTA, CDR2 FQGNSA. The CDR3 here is CASGAGTGARITGELFF. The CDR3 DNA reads TGTGCCAGCGGTGCGGGGACGGGGGCGCGTATCACCGGGGAGCTGTTTTTT.

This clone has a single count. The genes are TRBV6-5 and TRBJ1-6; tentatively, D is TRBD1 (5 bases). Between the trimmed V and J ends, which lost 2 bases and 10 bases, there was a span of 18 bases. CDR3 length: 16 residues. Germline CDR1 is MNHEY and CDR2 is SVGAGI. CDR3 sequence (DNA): TGTGCCAGCAGTTACCCGGCTCAGGGACGATTGTCACCCCTCCACTTT. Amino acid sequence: CASSYPAQGRLSPLHF.

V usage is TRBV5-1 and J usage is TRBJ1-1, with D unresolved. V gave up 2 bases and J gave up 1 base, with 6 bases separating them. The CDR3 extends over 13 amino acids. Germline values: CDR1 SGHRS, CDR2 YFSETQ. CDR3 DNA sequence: TGCGCCAGCAGCTTCGGGTGGAACACTGAAGCTTTCTTT. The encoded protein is CASSFGWNTEAFF.

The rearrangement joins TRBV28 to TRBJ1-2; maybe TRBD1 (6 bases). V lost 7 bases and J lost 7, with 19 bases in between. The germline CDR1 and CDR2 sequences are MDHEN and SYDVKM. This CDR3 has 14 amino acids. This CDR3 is CASTATNRVAGYTF. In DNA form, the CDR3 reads TGTGCCAGCACCGCGACGAACAGGGTAGCTGGCTACACCTTC.

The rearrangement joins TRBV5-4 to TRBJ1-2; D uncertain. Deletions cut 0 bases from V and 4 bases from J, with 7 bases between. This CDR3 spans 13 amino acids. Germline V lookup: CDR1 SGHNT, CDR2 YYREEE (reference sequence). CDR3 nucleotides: TGTGCCAGCAGCTTGGATGAGGCCTATGGCTACACCTTC. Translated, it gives CASSLDEAYGYTF.

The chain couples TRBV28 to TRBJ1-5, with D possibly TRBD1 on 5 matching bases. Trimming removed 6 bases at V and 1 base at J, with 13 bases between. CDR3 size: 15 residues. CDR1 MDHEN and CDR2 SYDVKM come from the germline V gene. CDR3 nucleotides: TGTGCCAGCAGCCGCCGGGACCTGAGCAATCAGCCCCAGCATTTT. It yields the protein CASSRRDLSNQPQHF.

The CDR3 here is CASSLEGAIGELFF. The CDR3 DNA reads as TGTGCCAGCAGCTTAGAGGGGGCGATTGGGGAGCTGTTTTTT. J is TRBJ2-2 and V is TRBV7-2; 7 bases are shared with TRBD1. The J segment lost 8 bases and the V segment lost 1 base, leaving 4 bases of the junction unmatched. This CDR3 comprises 14 residues. The V gene's germline CDR1 is SGHTA and CDR2 FQGNSA. The full variable domain, rest sourced from reference TRBV7-2 and TRBJ2-2, is GAGVSQSPSNKVTEKGKDVELRCDPISGHTALYWYRQSLGQGLEFLIYFQGNSAPDKSGLPSDRFSAERTGGSVSTLTIQRTQQEDSAVYLCASSLEGAIGELFFGEGSRLTVL.

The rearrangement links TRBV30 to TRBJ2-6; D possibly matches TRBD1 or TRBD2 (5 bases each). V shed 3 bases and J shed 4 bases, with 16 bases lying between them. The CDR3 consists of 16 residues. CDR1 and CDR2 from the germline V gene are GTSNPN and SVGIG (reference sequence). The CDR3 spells CAWRSTGLVGANVLTF. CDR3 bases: TGTGCCTGGAGGTCAACGGGGCTGGTAGGGGCCAACGTCCTGACTTTC.

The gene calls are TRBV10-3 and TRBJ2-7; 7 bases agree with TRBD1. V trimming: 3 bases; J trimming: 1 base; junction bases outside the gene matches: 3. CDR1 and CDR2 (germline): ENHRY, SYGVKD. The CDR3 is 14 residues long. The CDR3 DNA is TGTGCCATCAGTGAAGTGGGACAGTCCTACGAGCAGTACTTC. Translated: CAISEVGQSYEQYF.

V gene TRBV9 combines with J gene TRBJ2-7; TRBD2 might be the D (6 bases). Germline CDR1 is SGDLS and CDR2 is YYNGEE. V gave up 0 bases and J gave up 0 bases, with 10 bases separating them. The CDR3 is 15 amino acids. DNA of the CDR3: TGTGCCAGCAGCGTAGGTAGCGGCAGCTCCTACGAGCAGTACTTC. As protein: CASSVGSGSSYEQYF.

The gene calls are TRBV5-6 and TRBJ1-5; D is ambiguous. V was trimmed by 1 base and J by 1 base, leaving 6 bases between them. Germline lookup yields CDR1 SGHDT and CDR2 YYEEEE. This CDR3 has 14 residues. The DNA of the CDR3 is TGTGCCAGCAGCTTGATCAGGAGCAATCAGCCCCAGCATTTT. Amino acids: CASSLIRSNQPQHF. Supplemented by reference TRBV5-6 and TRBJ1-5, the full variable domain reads DAGVTQSPTHLIKTRGQQVTLRCSPKSGHDTVSWYQQALGQGPQFIFQYYEEEERQRGNFPDRFSGHQFPNYSSELNVNALLLGDSALYLCASSLIRSNQPQHFGDGTRLSIL.

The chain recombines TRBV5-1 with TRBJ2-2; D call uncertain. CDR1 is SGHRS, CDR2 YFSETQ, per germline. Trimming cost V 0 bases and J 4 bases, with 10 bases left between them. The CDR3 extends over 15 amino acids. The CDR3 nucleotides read TGCGCCAGCAGCTTGGATCCAGGCCTCACCGGGGAGCTGTTTTTT. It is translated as CASSLDPGLTGELFF.

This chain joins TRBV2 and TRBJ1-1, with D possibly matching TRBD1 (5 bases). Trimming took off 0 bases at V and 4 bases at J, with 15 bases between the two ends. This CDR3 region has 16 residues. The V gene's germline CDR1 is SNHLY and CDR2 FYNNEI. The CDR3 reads CASSEALGGRGTEAFF. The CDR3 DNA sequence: TGTGCCAGCAGTGAAGCGCTTGGGGGTAGAGGCACTGAAGCTTTCTTT.

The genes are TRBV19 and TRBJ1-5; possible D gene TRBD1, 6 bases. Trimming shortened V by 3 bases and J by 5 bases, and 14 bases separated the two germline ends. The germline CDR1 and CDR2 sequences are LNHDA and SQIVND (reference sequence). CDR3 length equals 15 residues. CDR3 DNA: TGTGCCAGTAGTATGGGGGCGGCCCCGTATCAGCCCCAGCATTTT. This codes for CASSMGAAPYQPQHF. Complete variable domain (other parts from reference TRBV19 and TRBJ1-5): DGGITQSPKYLFRKEGQNVTLSCEQNLNHDAMYWYRQDPGQGLRLIYYSQIVNDFQKGDIAEGYSVSREKKESFPLTVTSAQKNPTAFYLCASSMGAAPYQPQHFGDGTRLSIL.